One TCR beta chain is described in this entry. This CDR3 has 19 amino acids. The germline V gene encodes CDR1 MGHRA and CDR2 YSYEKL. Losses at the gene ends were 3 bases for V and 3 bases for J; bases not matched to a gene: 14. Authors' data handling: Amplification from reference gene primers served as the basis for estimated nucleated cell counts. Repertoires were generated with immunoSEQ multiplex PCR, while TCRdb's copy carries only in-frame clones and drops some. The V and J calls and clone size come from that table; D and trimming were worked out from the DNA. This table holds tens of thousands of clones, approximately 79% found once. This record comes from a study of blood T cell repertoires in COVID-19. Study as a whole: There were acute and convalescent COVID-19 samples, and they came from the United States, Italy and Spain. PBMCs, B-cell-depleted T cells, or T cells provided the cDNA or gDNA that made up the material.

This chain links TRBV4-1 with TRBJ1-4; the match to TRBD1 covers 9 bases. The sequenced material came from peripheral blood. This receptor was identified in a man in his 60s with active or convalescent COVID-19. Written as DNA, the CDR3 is TGCGCCAGCAGCCATTCCGGGACAGGGAAGAAAGGGGCTAATGAAAAACTGTTTTTT. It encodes CASSHSGTGKKGANEKLFF.